A single sample is the source of the 8 T cell receptor beta chains below, sequenced in a study of response to subunit inactivated influenza vaccine (dated by TCRdb to the late 2010s). Preparation of the library involved RT-PCR. Instrument on record: Illumina HiSeq 2500. The public reads were reanalyzed by TCRdb: fastp trimming at Q25, MiXCR alignment, in-frame beta chains only. Each entry is one CDR3 protein sequence, shown with its most common DNA and genes. The sample table shows about 500,000 distinct CDR3 sequences, and about 15% are seen once. The ten biggest clones cover 2.5% to 3.5% of the sample. The material was CD4+ T cells sorted from PBMCs, obtained less than 30 months after vaccination. The receptor source for this set is a man aged 45 to 70 who received an inactivated influenza vaccine. Donor details come from another sample of the same person, matched by shared clones.

Only a few counts were recorded for this clonotype. This chain connects TRBV6-6 to TRBJ2-7; the D call may be TRBD1 or TRBD2 (5 bases each). Trimming shortened V by 6 bases and J by 0 bases, and 9 bases separated the two germline ends. Germline lookup yields CDR1 MNHNY and CDR2 SVGAGI (reference sequence). This CDR3 is 13 amino acids long. The CDR3, as DNA: TGTGCCAGCAGAACGGGACCCTCCTACGAGCAGTACTTC. Translating gives CASRTGPSYEQYF.

V and J are TRBV4-3 and TRBJ1-6; D gene uncertain. This CDR3 is built from 16 residues. CDR1 and CDR2 (germline): LGHNA, YSLEER. The germline V and J ends were trimmed by 0 bases and 10 bases, with 16 bases remaining between them. CDR3 in DNA: TGCGCCAGCAGCCAAGAGTTTGGACCCCGGAGCTCACCCCTCCACTTT. It is translated as CASSQEFGPRSSPLHF.

In DNA form, the CDR3 reads TGTGCCAGCAGTTTTACAAGCTCATATGGCTACACCTTC. Translation gives CASSFTSSYGYTF. The V call is TRBV6-6, the J call TRBJ1-2; D uncertain. CDR3 length: 13 amino acids. V was cut by 4 bases and J by 5 bases, with 11 bases left in between. CDR1 and CDR2 from the germline V gene are MNHNY and SVGAGI (reference sequence).

A few counts support this clonotype. The CDR3 region has the DNA TGCGCCAGCAGCCAAGATGGGCTAGCGGGGGCCTACAATGAGCAGTTCTTC. Amino acids: CASSQDGLAGAYNEQFF. V usage is TRBV4-1 and J usage is TRBJ2-1; 10 bases are shared with TRBD2. CDR1 MGHRA and CDR2 YSYEKL come from the germline V gene. The CDR3 runs 17 residues. Trimming cost V 0 bases and J 2 bases; bases outside gene matches: 4.

This clonotype was observed a handful of times. The V call is TRBV20-1, the J call TRBJ1-5; D gene uncertain. The CDR3 sequence is 13 residues long. Germline CDR1 reads DFQATT; CDR2 reads SNEGSKA (reference sequence). With 3 bases removed from V and 7 bases from J, the gap between germline ends came to 13 bases. CDR3 DNA sequence: TGCAGTGCTAGGTCGTATTCCCGCCAGCCCCAGCATTTT. The encoded protein is CSARSYSRQPQHF.

This chain connects TRBV7-9 to TRBJ1-6; D is unresolved. This CDR3 has 12 amino acids. V lost 2 bases, J lost 9 bases, and 5 bases lay in between. Germline V gene lookup returns CDR1 SEHNR and CDR2 FQNEAQ (reference sequence). CDR3 sequence: CASSLNGSPLHF. The CDR3 region has the DNA TGTGCCAGCAGCTTAAATGGTTCACCCCTCCACTTT.

V is TRBV27 and J is TRBJ2-7; no reliable D call. CDR1 MNHEY and CDR2 SMNVEV come from the germline V gene (reference sequence). The CDR3 totals 15 residues. V was clipped by 2 bases and J by 1 base, with 12 bases between them. This CDR3 reads CASSLKSRESYEQYF. The CDR3, as DNA: TGTGCCAGCAGTTTAAAGTCGCGTGAGTCCTACGAGCAGTACTTC.

The J gene is TRBJ2-7, the V gene TRBV7-9, with 8 bases lining up with TRBD1. Per germline, CDR1 SEHNR and CDR2 FQNEAQ (reference sequence). This CDR3 spans 12 amino acids. J was trimmed by 12 bases and V by 5 bases; bases with no gene match: 9. CDR3 coding DNA: TGTGCCAGCAGCCCGGGACAGGTTTTGGGGTACTTC. Translated: CASSPGQVLGYF. The full variable domain, its missing parts supplied by reference TRBV7-9 and TRBJ2-7, is DTGVSQNPRHKITKRGQNVTFRCDPISEHNRLYWYRQTLGQGPEFLTYFQNEAQLEKSRLLSDRFSAERPKGSFSTLEIQRTEQGDSAMYLCASSPGQVLGYFGPGTRLTVT.